The rows below give T cell receptor beta chains drawn from one sample of a study of cytomegalovirus exposure and HLA in healthy donors. TCRdb's copy holds only in-frame clones and misses some; the assay was immunoSEQ multiplex PCR. The table has 130,000 to 150,000 clones, roughly 80% seen once. The sequenced material came from PBMCs. These receptors came from a female donor in good health and CMV-seronegative. Both conserved end residues are part of each CDR3. D genes are given only for firm matches. Size is stated for part of the rows, as once, few or many counts, or as a class when the clone is expanded.

>TRBD2|TRBV10-3|TRBJ2-1|.
TGTGCCATCAGGGGGACTAGCGGGAAGTACAATGAGCAGTTCTTC
CAIRGTSGKYNEQFF
>TRBD2|TRBV5-1|TRBJ2-3|.
TGCGCCAGCAGCTTGGGGTATAGCGGGAATACAGATACGCAGTATTTT
CASSLGYSGNTDTQYF
>.|TRBV14|TRBJ2-3|.
TGTGCCAGCAGCCTCTTAGGGGGGGTTCGAGATACGCAGTATTTT
CASSLLGGVRDTQYF
>.|TRBV4-3|TRBJ1-1|.
TGCGCCAGCAGCCAAGATCCCGGCAGGGTCGCTGAAGCTTTCTTT
CASSQDPGRVAEAFF
>TRBD2|TRBV11-3|TRBJ2-3|.
TGTGCCAGCAGCCAAGGTGGGACTAGGTACACAGATACGCAGTATTTT
CASSQGGTRYTDTQYF
>.|TRBV5-4|TRBJ1-4|few
TGTGCCAGCAGCTCCGGGATACGCGAAGAAAAACTGTTTTTT
CASSSGIREEKLFF
>.|TRBV29-1|TRBJ2-7|.
TGCAGCGTTGTCAGGGACTACGAGCAGTACTTC
CSVVRDYEQYF
>TRBD1|TRBV27|TRBJ1-6|.
TGTGCCAGCAGTTTCTCCGCCGGGACAGGGAATTCACCCCTCCACTTT
CASSFSAGTGNSPLHF
>TRBD2|TRBV11-2|TRBJ2-5|.
TGTGCCAGCAGCTCCTTTAGCGGGGTCCAAGAGACCCAGTACTTC
CASSSFSGVQETQYF
>TRBD1|TRBV6-6|TRBJ2-5|.
TGTGCCAGCACCACTAACAGGGGACAAGAGACCCAGTACTTC
CASTTNRGQETQYF
>.|TRBV28|TRBJ1-2|.
TGTGCCAGCAGTTTATTCGGGGCTAACTATGGCTACACCTTC
CASSLFGANYGYTF
>.|TRBV30|TRBJ2-7|.
TGTGCCTGGAGAGACGACAGAAGAACCTACGAGCAGTACTTC
CAWRDDRRTYEQYF
>.|TRBV4-3|TRBJ1-2|few
TGCGCCAGCAGCCAAGACGTCGGGTTTGCCTACTATGGCTACACCTTC
CASSQDVGFAYYGYTF
>TRBD2|TRBV5-6|TRBJ2-2|once
TGTGCCAGCAGCAGCGGGACCCCCGGGGAGCTGTTTTTT
CASSSGTPGELFF
>TRBD1|TRBV5-5|TRBJ1-2|.
TGTGCCAGCAGCCCTCCTGACAGGGTCTTCAGGGGCTATGGCTACACCTTC
CASSPPDRVFRGYGYTF
>TRBD2|TRBV5-8|TRBJ2-3|.
TGTGCCAGCAGCTCCGGGTACGGGACTAGCATCTCAGATACGCAGTATTTT
CASSSGYGTSISDTQYF
>.|TRBV13|TRBJ1-2|few
TGTGCCAGCACCCCTCTCCCCGGAGCCACCCCTAACTATGGCTACACCTTC
CASTPLPGATPNYGYTF
>TRBD1|TRBV27|TRBJ2-7|.
TGTGCCAGACAGGACAGGTCCTACGAGCAGTACTTC
CARQDRSYEQYF
>TRBD2|TRBV7-3|TRBJ2-1|.
TGTGCCAGCAGCCCCCTAGCGGGGGGGCTCGGTGAGCAGTTCTTC
CASSPLAGGLGEQFF
>TRBD1|TRBV10-3|TRBJ1-6|.
TGTGCCATCAGTAAACCCGGGACAGGGTTCAAACGGTACAATTCACCCCTCCACTTT
CAISKPGTGFKRYNSPLHF
>.|TRBV28|TRBJ1-4|.
TGTGCCAGCAGTGGGGAGAGGGTTAATGAAAAACTGTTTTTT
CASSGERVNEKLFF
>.|TRBV6-6|TRBJ1-1|.
TGTGCCAGCAGTTACTCGGGGGGGAACACTGAAGCTTTCTTT
CASSYSGGNTEAFF
>TRBD1|TRBV19|TRBJ1-4|.
TGTGCCAGTAGGCCCCAGGGGGGAAAACTGTTTTTT
CASRPQGGKLFF
>TRBD2|TRBV2|TRBJ2-5|.
TGTGCCAGCTCAGGGACTAGCGGGGGGAGAGAGACCCAGTACTTC
CASSGTSGGRETQYF
>TRBD1|TRBV27|TRBJ1-6|.
TGTGCCAGCAGTCCGGGACAGGGGGCTTCCTATAATTCACCCCTCCACTTT
CASSPGQGASYNSPLHF
>.|TRBV28|TRBJ2-5|.
TGTGCCAGCAGTTCCCCCCTTGAACATAAGTACTTC
CASSSPLEHKYF
>TRBD1|TRBV10-2|TRBJ1-2|.
TGCGCCAGCAGTGAGTCGACAGGGTGGAGTGGCTACACCTTC
CASSESTGWSGYTF
>.|TRBV15|TRBJ1-6|.
TGTGCCACCAGCAGAGAGAGGAGTTATAGGATGGCGGGTTCACCCCTCCACTTT
CATSRERSYRMAGSPLHF
>.|TRBV27|TRBJ1-5|once
TGTGCCAGCAGTTTATCGGGTTGGGGGGATAGCAATCAGCCCCAGCATTTT
CASSLSGWGDSNQPQHF
>.|TRBV19|TRBJ1-1|.
TGTGCCAGTAGTATAGATATTGGGGGGACAGCTTTCTTT
CASSIDIGGTAFF
>.|TRBV6-5|TRBJ2-7|.
TGTGCCAGCAGTTACTCGACTCGAGGCGAGCAGTACTTC
CASSYSTRGEQYF
>TRBD1|TRBV7-9|TRBJ2-2|.
TGTGCCAGCAGCTCCAGCAGGGGGCCCGGGGAGCTGTTTTTT
CASSSSRGPGELFF
>.|TRBV7-2|TRBJ1-2|once
TGTGCCAGCAGCTTACTGTCCAGGACAGCTAACTATGGCTACACCTTC
CASSLLSRTANYGYTF
>TRBD2|TRBV5-1|TRBJ2-5|once
TGCGCCAGCAGCTTGGTGTCGGGAGGTTCAGGGGAGACCCAGTACTTC
CASSLVSGGSGETQYF
>TRBD2|TRBV2|TRBJ2-1|.
TGTGCCAGCAGGGCGAGCGGGGGGGGGAATGAGCAGTTCTTC
CASRASGGGNEQFF
>.|TRBV25-1|TRBJ2-3|.
TGTGCCAGCAGTGAAATGCGCGCAGATACGCAGTATTTT
CASSEMRADTQYF
>.|TRBV7-2|TRBJ1-2|.
TGTGCCAGCAGCTTAGCGGCGGGGGGCCCTAACTATGGCTACACCTTC
CASSLAAGGPNYGYTF
>.|TRBV27|TRBJ2-7|once
TGTGCCAGCAGTAGAACAGGGTACGAGCAGTACTTC
CASSRTGYEQYF
>.|TRBV11-3|TRBJ2-3|.
TGTGCCAGCAGCTTCCACACAGATACGCAGTATTTT
CASSFHTDTQYF
>.|TRBV4-1|TRBJ1-4|.
TGCGCCAGCAGCCAAGTCAGGACAACAACTAATGAAAAACTGTTTTTT
CASSQVRTTTNEKLFF
>TRBD1|TRBV5-1|TRBJ2-1|once
TGCGCCAGCAGCCTGCTAGGGACAGGGAGAGCCAATGAGCAGTTCTTC
CASSLLGTGRANEQFF
>TRBD1|TRBV5-4|TRBJ1-2|.
TGTGCCAGCAGCCCGTCGGACAGGCTCCATAACTATGGCTACACCTTC
CASSPSDRLHNYGYTF
>TRBD1|TRBV27|TRBJ1-2|.
TGTGCCAGCAGTTTCCGCGGACAGGGTTGTGGCTACACCTTC
CASSFRGQGCGYTF
>TRBD1|TRBV19|TRBJ1-2|.
TGTGCCAGTAGTATGGGGACAGGGGGAGCGGACTATGGCTACACCTTC
CASSMGTGGADYGYTF
>.|TRBV27|TRBJ2-5|.
TGTGCCAGCAGTTTCCAGGGCCCACTCCAAGAGACCCAGTACTTC
CASSFQGPLQETQYF
>.|TRBV5-1|TRBJ2-3|.
TGCGCCAGCAGCGGAGATACAGATACGCAGTATTTT
CASSGDTDTQYF
>TRBD1|TRBV9|TRBJ2-3|.
TGTGCCAGCAGCGTAGGTTTAAGGGGGCGCGCCAGAGATACGCAGTATTTT
CASSVGLRGRARDTQYF
>TRBD1|TRBV30|TRBJ1-5|.
TGTGCCTGGAGTACCCGACAGGGGCAGCCCCAGCATTTT
CAWSTRQGQPQHF
>TRBD2|TRBV7-9|TRBJ2-1|few
TGTGCCAGCAGCCTCCCCCCTCGGCTAGCGGGAGGTCTCAATGAGCAGTTCTTC
CASSLPPRLAGGLNEQFF
>.|TRBV19|TRBJ2-1|.
TGTGCCAGTAGTATCAGGGGGGCTTACAATGAGCAGTTCTTC
CASSIRGAYNEQFF
>.|TRBV6-1|TRBJ1-2|.
TGTGCCAGCAGTGAATCAGGGCATGGCTACACCTTC
CASSESGHGYTF